The 3 T cell receptor beta chains in this list originate from one sample, sequenced in a study of T cells expressing NK-cell markers. TCRdb re-called the 5' RACE reads and gives one entry per CDR3 protein, without DNA. This repertoire includes more than 120,000 distinct CDR3 sequences. The specimen sequenced was blood T cells: a sorted CD56 or NKG2C T cell subset, CD4+ or CD8+ T cells, or bulk PBMC T cells (not recorded which). The source of these receptors is a man younger than 30 in good health.

V gene TRBV20-1 combines with J gene TRBJ1-4; with no DNA, the TCRdb D assignment of TRBD1 cannot be verified. This CDR3 spans 17 amino acids. The germline CDR1 and CDR2 sequences are DFQATT and SNEGSKA (reference sequence). CDR3 region: CSARTSEPGRANEKLFF.

This chain links TRBV20-1 with TRBJ2-1; absent DNA, TCRdb's TRBD2 call cannot be checked. CDR3 length equals 16 residues. Germline V gene sequence: CDR1 DFQATT, CDR2 SNEGSKA (reference sequence). The CDR3 sequence: CSAAPTRPPRHNEQFF.

This chain connects TRBV7-6 to TRBJ1-1; TCRdb selects TRBD1, and the lack of DNA leaves this call unchecked. The CDR3 runs 13 residues. Germline V CDR1 and CDR2: SGHVS, FNYEAQ. CDR3 amino acids: CASSLPGGYEAFF.